This T cell receptor beta chain was found in a study of beta chain features in type 1 diabetes. Study information: Across all samples, around 98 million sorted cells were examined. Study results and caveats: The study found moderately but significantly shorter TCRB CDR3s in all four CD4+ subsets of Type 1 diabetes patients. Equally in patients and controls, PCR might preferentially amplify shorter templates.

This clone showed up just a few times. Its cognate antigen is unknown. The CDR3 is 13 amino acids. CDR1 is LNHNV and CDR2 is YYDKDF in the germline V gene (reference sequence). The V gene lost 1 base and the J gene lost 3 bases, with 5 bases spanning the gap. All of the isolated RNA was reverse transcribed, so expressed TCRB transcripts were sequenced. About 3.57 million reads per sample were averaged for naive, central memory and regulatory samples. Clones were read by immunoSEQ multiplex PCR, and TCRdb kept only the in-frame ones, dropping some. The sample lists roughly 330,000 clones; roughly 14% were seen once.

The TCR was taken from a young woman with type 1 diabetes. Source material: naive CD4+ T cells from blood. V gene TRBV15 combines with J gene TRBJ2-3, with D hard to call. In DNA, the CDR3 is TGTGCCACCAGCAGAGTCGTTACAGATACGCAGTATTTT. It yields the protein CATSRVVTDTQYF.